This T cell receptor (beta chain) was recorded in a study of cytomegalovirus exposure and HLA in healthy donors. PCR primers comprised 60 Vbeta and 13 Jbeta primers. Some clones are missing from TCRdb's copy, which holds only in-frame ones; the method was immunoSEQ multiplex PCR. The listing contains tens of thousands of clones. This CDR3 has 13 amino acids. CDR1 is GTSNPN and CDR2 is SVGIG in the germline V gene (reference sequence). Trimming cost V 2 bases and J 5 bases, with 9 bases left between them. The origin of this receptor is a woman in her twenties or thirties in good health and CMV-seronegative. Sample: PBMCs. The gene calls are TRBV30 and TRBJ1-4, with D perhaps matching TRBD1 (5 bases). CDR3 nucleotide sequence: TGTGCCTGGAGTCGGCCAGGGAATGAAAAACTGTTTTTT. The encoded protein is CAWSRPGNEKLFF.